Listed below are T cell receptor beta chains from one sample, sequenced in a study of cytomegalovirus exposure and HLA in healthy donors. Data came from immunoSEQ multiplex PCR; TCRdb stores just in-frame clones and leaves some out. The sample carries approximately 190,000 clones, around 82% recorded once. Input material: PBMCs. All receptors come from a man aged 40-49 years in good health and CMV-seropositive. Each CDR3 is given with its conserved first and last residue. A D gene is named only where the DNA matches it firmly. The listing skips clone size in some rows; elsewhere it reads once, few, many or a size class.

size | J | D | V | CDR3 | DNA
- | TRBJ2-1 | - | TRBV7-9 | CASSLDSNVNEQFF | TGTGCCAGCAGCCTGGACAGTAACGTCAATGAGCAGTTCTTC
- | TRBJ2-7 | TRBD2 | TRBV5-1 | CASSLQGLVSYEQYF | TGCGCCAGCAGCTTGCAGGGACTAGTATCCTACGAGCAGTACTTC
- | TRBJ2-1 | TRBD2 | TRBV18 | CASSSPLAGEFF | TGTGCCAGCTCATCCCCGCTAGCGGGAGAGTTCTTC
- | TRBJ2-7 | TRBD1 | TRBV28 | CASLSGQESSYEQYF | TGTGCCAGCCTATCGGGACAGGAGAGCTCCTACGAGCAGTACTTC
- | TRBJ1-1 | TRBD1 | TRBV5-1 | CASSLGLTGTGGWAEAFF | TGCGCCAGCAGCTTGGGTCTTACCGGGACAGGTGGTTGGGCTGAAGCTTTCTTT
- | TRBJ1-2 | TRBD1 | TRBV6-5 | CASSSLLTGSLGYTF | TGTGCCAGCAGTTCGCTCTTGACAGGGAGTCTTGGCTACACCTTC
- | TRBJ1-2 | - | TRBV6-5 | CASSATGDYGYTF | TGTGCCAGCAGTGCGACAGGAGACTATGGCTACACCTTC
- | TRBJ2-1 | TRBD2 | TRBV9 | CASSARGGTSVDEQFF | TGTGCCAGCAGCGCGAGGGGAGGGACTAGCGTGGATGAGCAGTTCTTC
- | TRBJ2-1 | TRBD2 | TRBV7-8 | CASNPGSGSSYNEQFF | TGTGCCAGCAACCCCGGCAGCGGGAGTTCCTACAATGAGCAGTTCTTC
- | TRBJ2-7 | - | TRBV28 | CASSYSRGEQYF | TGTGCCAGCAGTTACTCCAGGGGCGAGCAGTACTTC
- | TRBJ2-5 | TRBD1 | TRBV5-1 | CASSPITGAGETQYF | TGCGCCAGCAGCCCGATTACAGGGGCCGGTGAGACCCAGTACTTC
- | TRBJ1-3 | - | TRBV5-5 | CASSVTGENTIYF | TGTGCCAGCAGTGTCACAGGAGAAAACACCATATATTTT
once | TRBJ2-1 | - | TRBV7-2 | CASSLAGVLSYNEQFF | TGTGCCAGCAGCTTAGCGGGCGTTCTCTCCTACAATGAGCAGTTCTTC
- | TRBJ1-2 | TRBD1 | TRBV29-1 | CSGGTANGYTF | TGCAGCGGCGGGACAGCAAATGGCTACACCTTC
- | TRBJ2-5 | - | TRBV6-5 | CASSYLPGPPGEQYF | TGTGCCAGCAGTTACTTACCCGGGCCCCCGGGGGAGCAGTACTTC
- | TRBJ2-7 | - | TRBV5-6 | CASSPRDLAYEQYF | TGTGCCAGCAGTCCCCGGGACTTAGCCTACGAGCAGTACTTC
- | TRBJ2-3 | - | TRBV5-8 | CASSLGSSGDTQYF | TGTGCCAGCAGCTTAGGGTCAAGCGGGGATACGCAGTATTTT
- | TRBJ2-5 | - | TRBV20-1 | CSGGLVETQYF | TGCAGTGGCGGGTTAGTAGAGACCCAGTACTTC
- | TRBJ2-1 | - | TRBV25-1 | CASSEWKANEQFF | TGTGCCAGCAGTGAATGGAAAGCGAATGAGCAGTTCTTC
- | TRBJ2-7 | TRBD1 | TRBV28 | CASSLDRDRASYEQYF | TGTGCCAGCAGTCTTGACCGGGACAGGGCTAGCTACGAGCAGTACTTC
- | TRBJ2-1 | TRBD2 | TRBV4-2 | CASSQGKTSATTSFF | TGTGCCAGCAGCCAAGGGAAGACTAGCGCTACGACGTCGTTCTTC
- | TRBJ2-7 | - | TRBV6-4 | CASSRDPGGMYEQYF | TGTGCCAGCAGTCGCGACCCTGGCGGAATGTACGAGCAGTACTTC
- | TRBJ2-7 | - | TRBV27 | CASSFLYSPPYEQYF | TGTGCCAGCAGTTTTCTCTACAGCCCCCCCTACGAGCAGTACTTC
few | TRBJ2-7 | TRBD1 | TRBV5-1 | CASSLAGGQGYEQYF | TGCGCCAGCAGCTTGGCCGGAGGACAGGGGTACGAGCAGTACTTC
- | TRBJ1-2 | TRBD1 | TRBV19 | CASRDRTNYGYTF | TGTGCCAGCCGGGACAGGACTAACTATGGCTACACCTTC
- | TRBJ1-6 | - | TRBV29-1 | CSVGAGNNSPLHF | TGCAGCGTTGGGGCAGGAAATAATTCACCCCTCCACTTT
- | TRBJ2-7 | TRBD2 | TRBV19 | CASSIAGRGEQYF | TGTGCCAGTAGTATAGCTGGGAGGGGCGAGCAGTACTTC
- | TRBJ1-2 | - | TRBV7-2 | CASSRYAQGFYGYTF | TGTGCCAGCAGCCGGTACGCGCAGGGCTTCTATGGCTACACCTTC
- | TRBJ2-7 | - | TRBV4-2 | CASSQDPNFAYEQYF | TGTGCCAGCAGCCAAGACCCAAACTTCGCCTACGAGCAGTACTTC
- | TRBJ1-1 | - | TRBV19 | CASTWIGGTEAFF | TGTGCCAGTACCTGGATTGGGGGGACTGAAGCTTTCTTT
- | TRBJ2-5 | TRBD2 | TRBV11-2 | CASSLLAGGQETQYF | TGTGCCAGCAGCTTATTAGCGGGAGGGCAAGAGACCCAGTACTTC
few | TRBJ1-2 | TRBD1 | TRBV6-5 | CASSYSTDRGGYTF | TGTGCCAGCAGTTACTCAACGGACAGGGGGGGCTACACCTTC
- | TRBJ2-5 | TRBD1 | TRBV5-1 | CASSLGGTGEETQYF | TGCGCCAGCAGCCTCGGGGGGACAGGGGAAGAGACCCAGTACTTC
once | TRBJ1-6 | TRBD1 | TRBV4-1 | CASSQLTGVNSPLHF | TGCGCCAGCAGCCAACTAACAGGGGTGAATTCACCCCTCCACTTT
- | TRBJ1-1 | TRBD1 | TRBV7-2 | CASSLAGQGMNTEAFF | TGTGCCAGCAGCTTAGCGGGACAGGGGATGAACACTGAAGCTTTCTTT
once | TRBJ2-1 | TRBD2 | TRBV5-1 | CASSLLTSGLGEQFF | TGCGCCAGCAGCTTGCTAACTAGCGGGCTCGGGGAGCAGTTCTTC
- | TRBJ2-7 | - | TRBV27 | CASSSSSYEQYF | TGTGCCAGCAGTTCCAGCTCCTACGAGCAGTACTTC
- | TRBJ2-3 | TRBD1 | TRBV10-3 | CAISAGIETGFTDTQYF | TGTGCCATCAGTGCGGGGATAGAGACAGGGTTCACAGATACGCAGTATTTT
- | TRBJ2-3 | - | TRBV11-3 | CASSLDYNTDTQYF | TGTGCCAGCAGCTTAGATTATAACACAGATACGCAGTATTTT
- | TRBJ2-3 | - | TRBV25-1 | CASSPAVDTDTQYF | TGTGCCAGCAGCCCCGCGGTAGACACAGATACGCAGTATTTT
- | TRBJ1-5 | TRBD1 | TRBV10-3 | CATLGTGQDEPQHF | TGTGCCACCCTTGGGACAGGTCAGGATGAGCCCCAGCATTTT
- | TRBJ1-1 | TRBD1 | TRBV7-9 | CASSLKQGVNTEAFF | TGTGCCAGCAGCTTAAAACAGGGGGTGAACACTGAAGCTTTCTTT